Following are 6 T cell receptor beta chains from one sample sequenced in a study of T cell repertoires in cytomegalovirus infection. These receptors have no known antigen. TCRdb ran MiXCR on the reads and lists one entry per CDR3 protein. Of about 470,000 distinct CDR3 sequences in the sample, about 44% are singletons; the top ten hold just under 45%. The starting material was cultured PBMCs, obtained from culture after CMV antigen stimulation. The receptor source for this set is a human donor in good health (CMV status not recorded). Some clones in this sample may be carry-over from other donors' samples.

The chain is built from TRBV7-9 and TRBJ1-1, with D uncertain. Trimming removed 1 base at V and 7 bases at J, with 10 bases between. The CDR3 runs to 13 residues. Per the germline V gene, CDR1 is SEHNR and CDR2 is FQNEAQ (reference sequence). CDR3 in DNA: TGTGCCAGCAGCTTAGAGAGGGCAAGTGAAGCTTTCTTT. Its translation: CASSLERASEAFF. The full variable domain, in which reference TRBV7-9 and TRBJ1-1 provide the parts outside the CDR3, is DTGVSQNPRHKITKRGQNVTFRCDPISEHNRLYWYRQTLGQGPEFLTYFQNEAQLEKSRLLSDRFSAERPKGSFSTLEIQRTEQGDSAMYLCASSLERASEAFFGQGTRLTVV.

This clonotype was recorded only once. CDR3 bases: TGTGCCAGCAGCCTGGGACCACAGCAGTTCTTC. Translated: CASSLGPQQFF. The V and J genes are TRBV5-6 and TRBJ2-1; tentatively, D is TRBD1 or TRBD2 (5 bases each). The length of the CDR3 is 11 residues. The germline gives CDR1 SGHDT, CDR2 YYEEEE. V was shortened by 4 bases and J by 11 bases, with 10 bases between the two germline ends. Drawing the rest from reference TRBV5-6 and TRBJ2-1, the complete variable domain is DAGVTQSPTHLIKTRGQQVTLRCSPKSGHDTVSWYQQALGQGPQFIFQYYEEEERQRGNFPDRFSGHQFPNYSSELNVNALLLGDSALYLCASSLGPQQFFGPGTRLTVL.

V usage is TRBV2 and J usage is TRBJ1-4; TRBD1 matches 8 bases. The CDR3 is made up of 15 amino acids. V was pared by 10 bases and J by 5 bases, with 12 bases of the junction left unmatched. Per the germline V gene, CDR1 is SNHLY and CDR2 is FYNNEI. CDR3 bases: TGTGCCACCCAGTTCCTGGGACAGGAAAATGAAAAACTGTTTTTT. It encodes CATQFLGQENEKLFF.

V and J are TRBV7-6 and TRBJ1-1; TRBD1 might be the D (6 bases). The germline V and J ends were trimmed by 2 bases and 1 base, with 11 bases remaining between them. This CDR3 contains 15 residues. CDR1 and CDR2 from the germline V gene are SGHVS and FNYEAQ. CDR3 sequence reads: CASSLPPTGNTEAFF. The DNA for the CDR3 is TGTGCCAGCAGCTTACCCCCGACAGGGAACACTGAAGCTTTCTTT.

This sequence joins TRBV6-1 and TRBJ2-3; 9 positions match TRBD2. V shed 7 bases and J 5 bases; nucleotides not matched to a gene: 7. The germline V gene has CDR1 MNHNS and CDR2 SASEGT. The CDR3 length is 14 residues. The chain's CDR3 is CASKPAGGVDTQYF. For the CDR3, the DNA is TGTGCCAGCAAACCCGCGGGGGGGGTAGATACGCAGTATTTT.

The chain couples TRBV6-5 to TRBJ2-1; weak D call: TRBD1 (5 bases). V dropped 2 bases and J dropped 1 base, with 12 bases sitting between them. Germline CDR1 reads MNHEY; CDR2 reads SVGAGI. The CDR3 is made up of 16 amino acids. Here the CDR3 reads CASSYSRVGSYNEQFF. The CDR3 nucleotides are TGTGCCAGCAGTTACAGCAGGGTGGGTTCCTACAATGAGCAGTTCTTC.